This T cell receptor (beta chain) was documented in a study of blood T cell repertoires in COVID-19. Study context: Acute and convalescent COVID-19 samples came from the United States, Italy and Spain.

Clones were sequenced by immunoSEQ multiplex PCR, and TCRdb holds only the in-frame ones, with some missing. The table has under 250,000 clones, about four fifths seen once. V lost 4 bases and J 4 bases, leaving 10 bases between the germline ends. This CDR3 has 13 residues. Germline CDR1 is SEHNR and CDR2 is FQNEAQ (reference sequence). This clonotype originated in a woman aged 40 to 50 who had been exposed to COVID-19. This sequence joins TRBV7-9 and TRBJ1-1; TRBD1 might be the D (6 bases). The sequenced sample consisted of PBMCs or T cells enriched from blood (not recorded which). The CDR3 region is CASSSRGGTEAFF. CDR3 nucleotide sequence: TGTGCCAGCAGCTCCAGGGGTGGCACTGAAGCTTTCTTT.